Following are 22 T cell receptor beta chains from one sample sequenced in a study of T cells after somatic rescue of genetic block. TCRdb's table, derived via immunoSEQ multiplex PCR, lists solely in-frame clones and lacks some. The data show about 72,000 clones, with approximately 91% seen just once and approximately 2.7% held by the top ten. Sequencing was performed on peripheral blood mononuclear cells (PBMCs). The source is a young man.

V gene TRBV5-1 combines with J gene TRBJ2-5; D is perhaps TRBD1 (6 bases). With 0 bases removed from V and 1 base from J, the gap between germline ends came to 10 bases. The CDR3 extends over 15 amino acids. In germline, CDR1 is SGHRS, CDR2 YFSETQ. CDR3 protein: CASSLATGSQETQYF. The DNA for the CDR3 is TGCGCCAGCAGCTTGGCCACAGGGTCCCAAGAGACCCAGTACTTC.

The gene calls are TRBV10-3 and TRBJ2-7; D remains unclear. Germline loops: CDR1 ENHRY, CDR2 SYGVKD. There are 15 residues in the CDR3. V gave up 2 bases and J gave up 2 bases, with 13 bases separating them. CDR3 DNA sequence: TGTGCCATCAGTGAGGTACAGCGTCTGCCCTACGAGCAGTACTTC. It encodes CAISEVQRLPYEQYF.

The chain couples TRBV5-1 to TRBJ1-4, with 9 bases lining up with TRBD1. Trimming at V came to 5 bases and at J to 8 bases, leaving 10 bases not matched to a gene. The germline V gene has CDR1 SGHRS and CDR2 YFSETQ. The CDR3 is 15 amino acids. This chain's CDR3 is CASSVTGTGIEKLFF. DNA of the CDR3: TGCGCCAGCAGTGTCACCGGGACAGGGATCGAAAAACTGTTTTTT. The full variable domain, in which reference TRBV5-1 and TRBJ1-4 provide the parts outside the CDR3, is KAGVTQTPRYLIKTRGQQVTLSCSPISGHRSVSWYQQTPGQGLQFLFEYFSETQRNKGNFPGRFSGRQFSNSRSEMNVSTLELGDSALYLCASSVTGTGIEKLFFGSGTQLSVL.

The rearrangement uses TRBV6-6 and TRBJ1-1, with 7 positions matching TRBD1. CDR1 MNHNY and CDR2 SVGAGI come from the germline V gene (reference sequence). Trimming took 6 bases from V and 4 from J; bases not matched to a gene: 11. The CDR3 is 15 residues long. The CDR3 loop is CASRPNRDRATEAFF. The CDR3 region has the DNA TGTGCCAGCAGGCCTAACCGAGACAGGGCCACTGAAGCTTTCTTT.

V gene TRBV19 combines with J gene TRBJ1-1, with D unresolved. The CDR3 covers 14 residues. V was clipped by 6 bases and J by 5 bases, with 16 bases between them. Germline-derived CDR1 and CDR2 are LNHDA and SQIVND (reference sequence). Here the CDR3 DNA reads TGTGCCAGTAGCCTGACAATGACGGGGACTGAAGCTTTCTTT. Its protein product is CASSLTMTGTEAFF.

The V gene is TRBV9, the J gene TRBJ1-2, with 8 nucleotides matching TRBD1. The length of the CDR3 is 15 residues. From germline, CDR1 is SGDLS and CDR2 YYNGEE. Unmatched junction bases numbered 8, after V lost 3 bases and J lost 4 bases. The CDR3 is CASSAGDRGSYGYTF. The CDR3 DNA reads TGTGCCAGCAGCGCTGGAGACAGGGGAAGCTATGGCTACACCTTC.

This chain joins TRBV2 and TRBJ2-7; D remains ambiguous. V was clipped by 7 bases and J by 1 base, with 14 bases between them. The length of the CDR3 is 14 residues. Per the germline V gene, CDR1 is SNHLY and CDR2 is FYNNEI. CDR3 sequence (DNA): TGTGCCAGCACCACGCCCCCGGTTTCCTACGAGCAGTACTTC. Translation: CASTTPPVSYEQYF.

This chain connects TRBV7-8 to TRBJ2-2, with 7 bases matching TRBD1. This CDR3 has 14 amino acids. The V and J ends lost 5 bases and 3 bases, in that order; junction bases with no gene match: 3. Germline V gene data show CDR1 as SGHVS and CDR2 as FQNEAQ. The CDR3 loop is CASSPGQYTGELFF. CDR3 bases: TGTGCCAGCAGCCCGGGACAGTACACCGGGGAGCTGTTTTTT.

The chain employs TRBV19 and TRBJ1-4; D unclear. The CDR3 runs to 12 residues. V was pared by 10 bases and J by 8 bases, with 14 bases between. Germline V gene sequence: CDR1 LNHDA, CDR2 SQIVND (reference sequence). CDR3: CATTRAEEKLFF. CDR3 sequence (DNA): TGTGCCACGACCCGGGCTGAAGAAAAACTGTTTTTT.

The V gene is TRBV30, the J gene TRBJ2-5; the D is unclear. Germline V CDR1 and CDR2: GTSNPN, SVGIG (reference sequence). CDR3 size: 13 residues. CDR3 nucleotides: TGTGGATACGACACCCAGCACCAAGAGACCCAGTACTTC. This encodes CGYDTQHQETQYF.

The chain joins TRBV5-1 to TRBJ2-3; 7 nucleotides agree with TRBD2. The CDR3 totals 14 residues. With 7 bases clipped from V and 1 base from J, the junction kept 6 bases outside the gene matches. Germline V gene sequence: CDR1 SGHRS, CDR2 YFSETQ. The CDR3 protein is CASRRGGGTDTQYF. In nucleotides, the CDR3 is TGCGCCAGCCGCCGTGGGGGGGGCACAGATACGCAGTATTTT.

The chain is built from TRBV14 and TRBJ2-5, with a tentative D call TRBD2 (6 bases). From germline, CDR1 is SGHDN and CDR2 FVKESK. There are 17 residues in the CDR3. Trimming took 4 bases from V and 1 from J, leaving 19 bases between them. CDR3 DNA sequence: TGTGCCAGCAGCCCCTTCCGGGGCGGGGCAGGCCAAGAGACCCAGTACTTC. This gives the protein CASSPFRGGAGQETQYF.

A single count supports this clone. This chain joins TRBV6-1 and TRBJ2-5, with D unclear. Germline V lookup: CDR1 MNHNS, CDR2 SASEGT. The CDR3 has 13 amino acids. Trimming left V 8 bases short and J 2 bases short, with 12 bases between. The CDR3 nucleotides read TGTGCCAGCGGTTGGGGTTTTCAAGAGACCCAGTACTTC. This sequence encodes CASGWGFQETQYF.

The rearrangement joins TRBV11-2 to TRBJ2-7; TRBD2 matches at 16 bases. Germline lookup yields CDR1 SGHAT and CDR2 FQNNGV. CDR3 length equals 17 residues. The V segment lost 6 bases and the J segment 2 bases; nucleotides outside the gene matches: 7. The CDR3 region has the DNA TGTGCCAGCAGTTACGGGACTAGCGGGAGGGTTGCCTACGAGCAGTACTTC. Translation gives CASSYGTSGRVAYEQYF.

The rearrangement links TRBV19 to TRBJ2-1; no reliable D call. Trimming removed 7 bases from V and 2 bases from J, with 15 bases in between. Germline-derived CDR1 and CDR2 are LNHDA and SQIVND (reference sequence). This CDR3 has 15 residues. The DNA of the CDR3 is TGTGCCAGTAAGCCCTACTCGCGCACCTACAATGAGCAGTTCTTC. Protein product: CASKPYSRTYNEQFF. The complete variable domain, with remaining parts taken from reference TRBV19 and TRBJ2-1, reads DGGITQSPKYLFRKEGQNVTLSCEQNLNHDAMYWYRQDPGQGLRLIYYSQIVNDFQKGDIAEGYSVSREKKESFPLTVTSAQKNPTAFYLCASKPYSRTYNEQFFGPGTRLTVL.

V and J are TRBV7-2 and TRBJ2-1; D is perhaps TRBD1 or TRBD2 (5 bases each). This CDR3 is built from 13 residues. Trimming removed 4 bases from V and 5 bases from J, with 9 bases in between. Germline V gene data show CDR1 as SGHTA and CDR2 as FQGNSA. CDR3 sequence reads: CASSWGPNNEQFF. The CDR3, as DNA: TGTGCCAGCAGCTGGGGACCGAACAATGAGCAGTTCTTC.

This clone appeared once. The gene calls are TRBV27 and TRBJ2-7, with D possibly being TRBD2 (6 bases). In germline, CDR1 is MNHEY, CDR2 SMNVEV (reference sequence). This CDR3 spans 16 amino acids. Between the trimmed V and J ends, which lost 0 bases and 5 bases, there was a span of 17 bases. The CDR3: CASSLSAREAPDEQYF. CDR3 sequence (DNA): TGTGCCAGCAGTTTATCGGCTAGGGAGGCCCCTGACGAGCAGTACTTC.

This clone was recorded once. The CDR3 is CASSLGTGLGANVLTF. The DNA of the CDR3 is TGTGCCAGCAGCTTAGGGACAGGGCTTGGGGCCAACGTCCTGACTTTC. The chain recombines TRBV7-9 with TRBJ2-6; 8 bases match TRBD1. From germline, CDR1 is SEHNR and CDR2 FQNEAQ (reference sequence). The V segment lost 1 base and the J segment 3 bases; nucleotides outside the gene matches: 2. The CDR3 covers 16 residues.

The V call is TRBV10-3, the J call TRBJ1-2, with D unresolved. The CDR3 length is 14 residues. CDR1 and CDR2 from the germline V gene are ENHRY and SYGVKD. Trimming removed 2 bases at V and 4 bases at J, with 11 bases between. The CDR3, as DNA: TGTGCCATCAGTGAGGGTGTCAGAACCTATGGCTACACCTTC. Translated: CAISEGVRTYGYTF.

This chain uses TRBV19 with TRBJ2-6; D is unclear. Trimming left V 8 bases short and J 1 base short, with 9 bases between. The CDR3 loop spans 14 amino acids. Germline CDR1 and CDR2: LNHDA and SQIVND (reference sequence). CDR3 in DNA: TGTGCCAGTCGTTGGGGTTCTGGGGCCAACGTCCTGACTTTC. Amino acids: CASRWGSGANVLTF.

This chain links TRBV9 with TRBJ2-4, with 9 bases identical to TRBD2. Per the germline V gene, CDR1 is SGDLS and CDR2 is YYNGEE. There are 17 residues in the CDR3. V shed 3 bases, J shed 0 bases, and the junction held 7 bases outside the gene matches. The CDR3: CASSAAPSGVAKNIQYF. As DNA, the CDR3 is TGTGCCAGCAGCGCCGCGCCTAGCGGGGTAGCCAAAAACATTCAGTACTTC.

CDR3 bases: TGTGCCAGCAGCTTAGAGAGTAGCGGGACAGCCTACGAGCAGTACTTC. Translated: CASSLESSGTAYEQYF. The gene calls are TRBV7-2 and TRBJ2-7, with D possibly matching TRBD2 (8 bases). Germline-derived CDR1 and CDR2 are SGHTA and FQGNSA. Trimming shortened V by 1 base and J by 2 bases, and 15 bases separated the two germline ends. The CDR3 spans 16 residues.